These 25 T cell receptor beta chains came from one sample sequenced in a study of graft-versus-host responses after intestinal transplantation. This table comes from immunoSEQ multiplex PCR, and its TCRdb copy is limited to in-frame clones, with some not included. The sample consists of more than 70,000 clones, 80% to 85% of them appearing once. What these receptors recognize is not known. The sample here was unstimulated CD4+ T cells sorted from spleen or lymph node cells, taken before intestinal transplant. These receptors originate from a human donor who received an intestinal transplant.

This clone was observed a few times. The chain links TRBV2 to TRBJ2-2; D is unclear. Germline V CDR1 and CDR2: SNHLY, FYNNEI. Trimming shortened V by 9 bases and J by 3 bases, and 5 bases separated the two germline ends. This CDR3 spans 11 amino acids. The DNA of the CDR3 is TGTGCCAGTCTTTACACCGGGGAGCTGTTTTTT. As protein: CASLYTGELFF.

This clone was counted only a few times. The V call is TRBV30, the J call TRBJ2-7, with TRBD1 identical over 8 bases. The germline V gene encodes CDR1 GTSNPN and CDR2 SVGIG (reference sequence). With 7 bases clipped from V and 3 bases from J, the junction kept 11 bases outside the gene matches. The CDR3 has 14 amino acids. The CDR3 region is CAYKDRANYYEQYF. The CDR3 DNA reads as TGTGCCTACAAGGACAGGGCAAACTACTACGAGCAGTACTTC.

The chain uses TRBV6-1 and TRBJ2-5; perhaps TRBD1 as D (6 bases). The assigned J gene may be wrong: the sequence end matches TRBJ2-7 better. Germline V lookup: CDR1 MNHNS, CDR2 SASEGT. This CDR3 is built from 14 residues. CDR3 protein: CASSEMTGYYEQYF. The CDR3 coding sequence is TGTGCCAGCAGTGAGATGACAGGTTACTACGAGCAGTACTTC.

J is TRBJ1-1 and V is TRBV19; TRBD1 is a possible D gene (5 bases). The germline gives CDR1 LNHDA, CDR2 SQIVND (reference sequence). The ends were cut back, 7 bases at V and 2 bases at J, with 17 bases in the middle. This CDR3 contains 15 residues. CDR3 loop: CASKITGGPNTEAFF. The CDR3, as DNA: TGTGCCAGTAAGATTACAGGTGGTCCTAACACTGAAGCTTTCTTT. Full variable domain (missing parts from reference TRBV19 and TRBJ1-1): DGGITQSPKYLFRKEGQNVTLSCEQNLNHDAMYWYRQDPGQGLRLIYYSQIVNDFQKGDIAEGYSVSREKKESFPLTVTSAQKNPTAFYLCASKITGGPNTEAFFGQGTRLTVV.

In this sample, this clone turned up once. The chain is built from TRBV2 and TRBJ2-3, with TRBD1 matching 9 bases. This CDR3 has 15 amino acids. Trimming took 7 bases from V and 2 from J; bases not matched to a gene: 7. The germline V gene has CDR1 SNHLY and CDR2 FYNNEI. The CDR3 protein is CASTLRTGVTDTQYF. In DNA, the CDR3 is TGTGCCAGCACCCTCAGGACAGGGGTCACAGATACGCAGTATTTT.

The chain is built from TRBV4-2 and TRBJ1-2; possibly TRBD1 for D (6 bases). The V gene lost 5 bases and the J gene lost 4 bases, with 17 bases spanning the gap. This CDR3 has 15 amino acids. The germline V gene encodes CDR1 LGHNA and CDR2 YNFKEQ. The CDR3 DNA sequence: TGTGCCAGCAGCTCTCGAACAGGGCAGCTCTATGGCTACACCTTC. It specifies CASSSRTGQLYGYTF.

The chain recombines TRBV4-1 with TRBJ2-1, with TRBD2 matching over 9 bases. The CDR3 spans 17 residues. Germline CDR1 and CDR2: MGHRA and YSYEKL. V shed 4 bases and J 0 bases; nucleotides not matched to a gene: 7. The chain's CDR3 is CASSPNLRGGSYNEQFF. CDR3 bases: TGCGCCAGCAGCCCCAATCTGCGGGGGGGCTCCTACAATGAGCAGTTCTTC.

The chain couples TRBV28 to TRBJ1-2; D unclear. Germline CDR1 MDHEN, CDR2 SYDVKM. V lost 2 bases, J lost 4 bases, and 11 bases lay in between. This CDR3 has 14 amino acids. The CDR3 DNA is TGTGCCAGCAGTTTAGATAGTAACGGCTATGGCTACACCTTC. It specifies CASSLDSNGYGYTF.

The chain is built from TRBV5-1 and TRBJ2-7, with 11 bases matching TRBD1. The CDR3 is made up of 15 amino acids. Germline CDR1 SGHRS, CDR2 YFSETQ. The V and J ends lost 2 bases and 2 bases, in that order; junction bases with no gene match: 3. CDR3 nucleotide sequence: TGCGCCAGCAGCTTAACGGGACAGGGGGCCTACGAGCAGTACTTC. Protein product: CASSLTGQGAYEQYF.

The rearrangement joins TRBV10-1 to TRBJ2-2; 9 nucleotides align to TRBD2. CDR1 WNHNN and CDR2 SYGVQD come from the germline V gene (reference sequence). This CDR3 has 16 amino acids. With 3 bases clipped from V and 3 bases from J, the junction kept 5 bases outside the gene matches. CDR3 in amino acids: CASSDAGGPDTGELFF. The CDR3 nucleotides read TGCGCCAGCAGTGATGCGGGAGGGCCGGACACCGGGGAGCTGTTTTTT.

The CDR3 nucleotides are TGTGCCAGCAGCTTACGGGACAGGGCCCCACCCGGGGAGCTGTTTTTT. This sequence encodes CASSLRDRAPPGELFF. This chain links TRBV7-9 with TRBJ2-2; the match to TRBD1 covers 9 bases. This CDR3 has 16 amino acids. Per germline, CDR1 SEHNR and CDR2 FQNEAQ (reference sequence). The V and J ends lost 2 bases and 6 bases, in that order; junction bases with no gene match: 7.

The V and J genes are TRBV6-5 and TRBJ2-7; 7 bases line up with TRBD1. The CDR3 sequence is 14 residues long. The J segment lost 2 bases and the V segment lost 6 bases, leaving 7 bases of the junction unmatched. Germline values: CDR1 MNHEY, CDR2 SVGAGI. The CDR3, as DNA: TGTGCCAGCAGCCCCTGGGACAGACCCTACGAGCAGTACTTC. It encodes CASSPWDRPYEQYF.

The rearrangement joins TRBV29-1 to TRBJ2-3; the D gene is possibly TRBD1 (6 bases). This CDR3 region has 13 residues. In germline, CDR1 is SQVTM, CDR2 ANQGSEA. V was shortened by 7 bases and J by 2 bases, with 13 bases between the two germline ends. Here the CDR3 DNA reads TGCAGCGCCCGGGACACCAACACAGATACGCAGTATTTT. This codes for CSARDTNTDTQYF.

The chain joins TRBV28 to TRBJ2-7, with 9 bases aligning to TRBD1. J lost 2 bases, V lost 7 bases, and 6 bases had no gene match. Germline V gene lookup returns CDR1 MDHEN and CDR2 SYDVKM. The CDR3 totals 14 residues. The CDR3 DNA is TGTGCCAGCACCTCTAGACAGGGGGCCTACGAGCAGTACTTC. Translated, it gives CASTSRQGAYEQYF. The variable domain in full, with the rest retrieved from reference TRBV28 and TRBJ2-7, is DVKVTQSSRYLVKRTGEKVFLECVQDMDHENMFWYRQDPGLGLRLIYFSYDVKMKEKGDIPEGYSVSREKKERFSLILESASTNQTSMYLCASTSRQGAYEQYFGPGTRLTVT.

This chain joins TRBV5-1 and TRBJ1-1; no reliable D call. The CDR3 consists of 11 residues. Germline CDR1 is SGHRS and CDR2 is YFSETQ. Deletions cut 4 bases from V and 4 bases from J, with 5 bases between. CDR3 nucleotides: TGCGCCAGCAGCGGGCCCACTGAAGCTTTCTTT. Its protein product is CASSGPTEAFF.

The chain joins TRBV5-1 to TRBJ2-1; D perhaps matches TRBD2 (6 bases). This CDR3 has 16 amino acids. Germline V gene lookup returns CDR1 SGHRS and CDR2 YFSETQ. The V gene lost 1 base and the J gene lost 4 bases, with 15 bases spanning the gap. CDR3 bases: TGCGCCAGCAGCTTGACCGTAGGTAGCGGATACAATGAGCAGTTCTTC. Encoded protein: CASSLTVGSGYNEQFF.

The V gene is TRBV6-1, the J gene TRBJ2-7, with 10 bases identical to TRBD1. The CDR3 is 15 amino acids. V shed 7 bases and J 4 bases; nucleotides not matched to a gene: 10. CDR1 is MNHNS, CDR2 SASEGT, per germline. In nucleotides, the CDR3 is TGTGCCAGCAACACCAGGGACAGGGGTGGGTACGAGCAGTACTTC. It specifies CASNTRDRGGYEQYF.

This clone appeared a single time. This chain connects TRBV5-1 to TRBJ2-2; tentatively, D is TRBD1 (5 bases). The V end was cut by 1 base, the J end by 2 bases, with 18 bases between. This CDR3 is built from 18 residues. Germline V gives CDR1 SGHRS, CDR2 YFSETQ. CDR3 amino acids: CASSLLYLRAPNTGELFF. Here the CDR3 DNA reads TGCGCCAGCAGCTTGCTATACCTCAGGGCCCCCAACACCGGGGAGCTGTTTTTT.

The rearrangement links TRBV28 to TRBJ1-6, with 7 nucleotides matching TRBD1. The CDR3 runs to 14 residues. V shed 3 bases and J 7 bases; nucleotides not matched to a gene: 3. Germline V gene lookup returns CDR1 MDHEN and CDR2 SYDVKM. The CDR3 DNA is TGTGCCAGCAGTTTGCCCAGGGGGAATTCACCCCTCCACTTT. Its protein product is CASSLPRGNSPLHF.

The J gene is TRBJ2-1, the V gene TRBV6-6; 10 bases match TRBD2. V gave up 9 bases and J gave up 5 bases; unmatched junction bases: 4. There are 13 residues in the CDR3. The germline V gene encodes CDR1 MNHNY and CDR2 SVGAGI (reference sequence). In DNA, the CDR3 is TGTGCCAGTGAGCGGGGGGGTAACAATGAGCAGTTCTTC. Its translation: CASERGGNNEQFF.

This clone has more than one count but fewer than ten. The rearrangement joins TRBV6-1 to TRBJ2-7; 10 nucleotides match TRBD2. After removal of 6 bases from V and 3 bases from J, the junction contained 2 bases not matched to a gene. The CDR3 has 13 residues. Germline-derived CDR1 and CDR2 are MNHNS and SASEGT. The CDR3: CASSLAGDYEQYF. The CDR3 region has the DNA TGTGCCAGCAGCCTAGCGGGGGACTACGAGCAGTACTTC.

V and J are TRBV11-1 and TRBJ2-2, with 9 bases lining up with TRBD1. This CDR3 is built from 14 residues. V lost 5 bases, J lost 6 bases, and 4 bases stayed unmatched. CDR1 SGHAT and CDR2 FQDESV come from the germline V gene (reference sequence). The DNA for the CDR3 is TGTGCCAGCAGCCCACAGGGGGCGGCCGGGGAGCTGTTTTTT. Its translation is CASSPQGAAGELFF.

V gene TRBV7-4 combines with J gene TRBJ2-7; TRBD1 matches at 8 bases. After removal of 2 bases from V and 3 bases from J, the junction contained 3 bases not matched to a gene. The CDR3 runs to 14 residues. From germline, CDR1 is SGHVT and CDR2 SQSDAQ. DNA of the CDR3: TGTGCCAGCAGCTTACAACAGGGGGTCTACGAGCAGTACTTC. Protein product: CASSLQQGVYEQYF.

This chain joins TRBV5-4 and TRBJ1-2, with 8 bases aligning to TRBD1. Trimming took 3 bases from V and 0 from J; bases not matched to a gene: 4. The CDR3 length is 15 residues. CDR1 SGHNT and CDR2 YYREEE come from the germline V gene (reference sequence). The CDR3 spells CASSSRQGPNYGYTF. Written as DNA, the CDR3 is TGTGCCAGCAGCTCCCGACAGGGGCCTAACTATGGCTACACCTTC.

The CDR3 DNA follows: TGTGCCAGCACTAGCTCTTCCTACAATGAGCAGTTCTTC. Amino acids: CASTSSSYNEQFF. The chain recombines TRBV6-1 with TRBJ2-1, with a tentative D call TRBD2 (5 bases). Per the germline V gene, CDR1 is MNHNS and CDR2 is SASEGT. V dropped 7 bases and J dropped 1 base, with 8 bases sitting between them. CDR3 length equals 13 residues.